This TCR beta chain comes out of a study of T cell changes during pregnancy in multiple sclerosis (dated by TCRdb to the late 2010s). Regarding the study in general: Changes in the T cell repertoire over the course of pregnancy were examined in this study in women with multiple sclerosis.

Concerning this clone: What this receptor recognizes is not known. There are no base qualities to consult, and no much larger clone falls within one base.

The germline V gene specifies SQVTM as CDR1 and ANQGSEA as CDR2. The cysteine opens and the phenylalanine closes a CDR3 of 14 amino acids. CDR3 DNA only is kept here, 42 bases in frame from base 1. Trimming leaves V shorter by 2 bases and J shorter by 6 bases, with the junction holding 9 bases beyond the gene matches. Libraries were prepared through the immunoSEQ multiplex PCR assay. Not all clones reach the TCRdb copy of this immuneACCESS table, which keeps in-frame sequences only. Checked studies attribute under half of the gap to unresolved V genes and leave the rest unexplained. The sample table shows over 10,000 clones, and about 87% are seen once. The ten top clones hold 7.7% of the sample.

The receptor was derived from a female donor in good health, enrolled as a control in a pregnancy study. Here the chain combines TRBV29-1 and TRBJ2-7; TRBD2 lines up with 8 middle nucleotides. The specimen comprised CD8+ T cells from peripheral blood mononuclear cells, sampled in the second trimester of pregnancy. The sequenced DNA is TGCAGCGTTGAACACCGGGGGGGGCGCCTCGAGCAGTACTTC. It codes for CSVEHRGGRLEQYF.